The following is a T cell receptor (beta chain) sequence with its context. What it binds is not known. The data were taken from a study of monozygotic twins with inflammatory bowel disease. Study-wide findings and caveats: Especially with disease activity, IBD patients had fewer clonotypes in common with others than healthy twins did. A reduction in TCRbeta diversity (inverse Simpson) was seen in IBD patients relative to healthy co-twins.

TCRdb processed the 5' RACE reads again and assigns one entry to each CDR3 protein, with no DNA. The repertoire table contains fewer than 200,000 distinct CDR3 sequences. CDR3 size: 16 residues. Germline V CDR1 and CDR2: MDHEN, SYDVKM. The chain couples TRBV28 to TRBJ1-2; TCRdb selects TRBD1, and the lack of DNA leaves this call unchecked. This receptor was identified in a human donor with ulcerative colitis or Crohn's disease, or a healthy co-twin of an affected twin (not recorded which). The sample taken for sequencing was blood. The CDR3 here is CASKAGTRYPNYGYTF.